This TCR beta chain was sequenced for a study of cytomegalovirus exposure and HLA in healthy donors. With 60 Vbeta and 13 Jbeta primers, the PCR was carried out. Method: immunoSEQ multiplex PCR; TCRdb's copy keeps in-frame clones and lacks some. The sample has about 180,000 clones, under 85% seen once; the top ten hold under 5%. Regarding the study as a whole: Because they were indistinguishable, some V segments, including TRBV6-2 and TRBV6-3, were excluded.

Germline loops: CDR1 SEHNR, CDR2 FQNEAQ (reference sequence). The CDR3 extends over 13 amino acids. V was clipped by 11 bases and J by 2 bases, with 10 bases between them. In its sample, this clone was seen a few times. The target antigen is unknown. The TCR sequence derives from a man aged 18 to 29 in good health and CMV-seronegative. Sequenced sample: PBMCs. The rearrangement links TRBV7-9 to TRBJ2-6; D is uncertain. CDR3 residues: CAGGVAGANVLTF. The DNA of the CDR3 is TGTGCCGGCGGTGTCGCTGGGGCCAACGTCCTGACTTTC.